Presented here are 20 T cell receptor beta chains from one specimen sequenced in a study of regulatory T cells in long-lasting Graves disease. Assembly of TCR beta libraries relied on iRepertoire HTBI primers together with Arm-PCR of CDR3 regions. Using its own MiXCR run on the multiplex PCR reads, TCRdb lists one record per CDR3 protein. The sample lists hundreds of thousands of distinct CDR3 sequences, around 15% occurring once. Time point described: newly diagnosed GD, antithyroid drugs for less than 3 months. The TCR library was made from RNA that had been extracted from PBMCs in TRIzol. These data were also reused for a study on T cells in Graves' hyperthyroidism and ophthalmopathy.

The material sequenced was peripheral blood mononuclear cells (PBMCs), taken at new diagnosis, from a patient treated with antithyroid drugs. The receptors come from a woman in her twenties or thirties with Graves disease.

This clonotype was observed a few times. This rearrangement joins TRBV27 to TRBJ2-2; TRBD1 agrees at 7 bases. The J segment lost 4 bases and the V segment lost 5 bases, leaving 7 bases of the junction unmatched. Germline lookup yields CDR1 MNHEY and CDR2 SMNVEV (reference sequence). The CDR3 is made up of 15 amino acids. CDR3 sequence: CASSPRQGPTGELFF. The CDR3 DNA is TGTGCCAGCAGTCCTAGACAGGGTCCCACCGGGGAGCTGTTTTTT.

This clonotype was detected ten times or more. The chain uses TRBV27 and TRBJ1-2; 7 nucleotides match TRBD1. The CDR3 is 14 amino acids. In germline, CDR1 is MNHEY, CDR2 SMNVEV (reference sequence). V gave up 7 bases and J gave up 3 bases; unmatched junction bases: 8. The CDR3 sequence is CASKSSTGHYGYTF. The CDR3 region has the DNA TGTGCCAGCAAATCATCGACAGGGCACTATGGCTACACCTTC.

As to this clonotype: Just one base apart from a much larger clone, this may be a read error. This chain uses TRBV30 with TRBJ1-1; 7 nucleotides line up with TRBD1. The V segment lost 8 bases and the J segment 5 bases; nucleotides outside the gene matches: 8. The CDR3 extends over 12 amino acids. CDR1 is GTSNPN and CDR2 is SVGIG in the germline V gene (reference sequence). The CDR3 region is CARNRGFTEAFF. Written as DNA, the CDR3 is TGTGCCCGGAACAGGGGATTTACTGAAGCTTTCTTT.

There are many counts of this clonotype. The chain links TRBV28 to TRBJ2-3; D gene uncertain. This CDR3 is 12 amino acids long. Trimming took 8 bases from V and 6 from J, leaving 12 bases between them. The germline V gene encodes CDR1 MDHEN and CDR2 SYDVKM. This CDR3 is CASEGSPDTQYF. The CDR3 DNA sequence: TGTGCCAGCGAAGGGTCACCCGATACGCAGTATTTT. The full variable domain, rest sourced from reference TRBV28 and TRBJ2-3, is DVKVTQSSRYLVKRTGEKVFLECVQDMDHENMFWYRQDPGLGLRLIYFSYDVKMKEKGDIPEGYSVSREKKERFSLILESASTNQTSMYLCASEGSPDTQYFGPGTRLTVL.

This clonotype was counted between two and nine times. This chain joins TRBV27 and TRBJ1-2; D uncertain. The V end was cut by 8 bases, the J end by 4 bases, with 11 bases between. CDR3 length: 12 residues. From germline, CDR1 is MNHEY and CDR2 SMNVEV (reference sequence). In DNA form, the CDR3 reads TGTGCCAGCGGAGCGACGGGCTATGGCTACACCTTC. It is translated as CASGATGYGYTF.

This clonotype has ten or more counts. The V and J genes are TRBV12-5 and TRBJ2-5, with TRBD2 as a possible D gene (6 bases). There are 16 residues in the CDR3. The V end was cut by 6 bases, the J end by 3 bases, with 20 bases between. CDR1 is LGHNT and CDR2 is FRNRAP in the germline V gene. Written as DNA, the CDR3 is TGTGCTAGTGGCCCGGGGGTGCGGGACGGAAAAGAGACCCAGTACTTC. Translated: CASGPGVRDGKETQYF.

The CDR3 reads CASSQEVLQETQYF. The CDR3 nucleotides read TGTGCCAGCAGCCAAGAGGTCCTTCAAGAGACCCAGTACTTC. The chain employs TRBV3-1 and TRBJ2-5; D unclear. Between the trimmed V and J ends, which lost 0 bases and 2 bases, there was a span of 7 bases. The germline gives CDR1 LGHDT, CDR2 YNNKEL (reference sequence). The CDR3 has 14 amino acids.

This chain uses TRBV5-1 with TRBJ2-7; 8 positions agree with TRBD2. The CDR3 runs to 15 residues. V lost 0 bases and J lost 4; bases outside the gene matches: 6. CDR1 is SGHRS and CDR2 is YFSETQ in the germline V gene. The CDR3 DNA is TGCGCCAGCAGCTTGGAGCCGGGAGGGCCTTACGAGCAGTACTTC. Protein sequence: CASSLEPGGPYEQYF.

Notes on this clonotype: A much more abundant neighbour one base away suggests this may be a read error. The J gene is TRBJ2-1, the V gene TRBV5-1; TRBD1 matches 8 bases. Germline CDR1 reads SGHRS; CDR2 reads YFSETQ. V trimming: 6 bases; J trimming: 10 bases; junction bases outside the gene matches: 15. The CDR3 has 15 residues. The CDR3: CASKVSGGASYEQFF. CDR3 in DNA: TGCGCCAGCAAGGTTTCAGGGGGCGCTTCCTACGAGCAGTTCTTC.

This clonotype was observed many times. V usage is TRBV7-2 and J usage is TRBJ2-1; TRBD2 matches at 10 bases. V was pared by 4 bases and J by 2 bases, with 5 bases of the junction left unmatched. In germline, CDR1 is SGHTA, CDR2 FQGNSA. The CDR3 spans 16 residues. CDR3 protein: CASSSQGLATYNEQFF. Here the CDR3 DNA reads TGTGCCAGCAGCTCCCAGGGACTAGCGACCTACAATGAGCAGTTCTTC. Looking up the rest from reference TRBV7-2 and TRBJ2-1 gives the full variable domain: GAGVSQSPSNKVTEKGKDVELRCDPISGHTALYWYRQSLGQGLEFLIYFQGNSAPDKSGLPSDRFSAERTGGSVSTLTIQRTQQEDSAVYLCASSSQGLATYNEQFFGPGTRLTVL.

J is TRBJ1-4 and V is TRBV6-1, with a possible D match to TRBD1 (6 bases). Per germline, CDR1 MNHNS and CDR2 SASEGT. V was pared by 10 bases and J by 3 bases, with 15 bases between. The CDR3 loop spans 14 amino acids. CDR3 in amino acids: CATKVGAANEKLFF. In nucleotides, the CDR3 is TGTGCCACAAAGGTGGGGGCGGCTAATGAAAAACTGTTTTTT.

This clonotype was observed a handful of times. The chain combines TRBV30 with TRBJ2-2, with D possibly being TRBD1 (6 bases). V was clipped by 5 bases and J by 6 bases, with 13 bases between them. CDR1 is GTSNPN and CDR2 is SVGIG in the germline V gene (reference sequence). CDR3 size: 13 residues. CDR3 sequence reads: CAWAHRVSGELFF. The CDR3 bases are TGTGCCTGGGCCCACAGGGTTTCCGGGGAGCTGTTTTTT.

This chain connects TRBV2 to TRBJ2-2; 10 bases match TRBD2. The germline gives CDR1 SNHLY, CDR2 FYNNEI. With 4 bases clipped from V and 5 bases from J, the junction kept 4 bases outside the gene matches. The CDR3 totals 15 residues. CDR3 sequence (DNA): TGTGCCAGCAGTGTGGAGACTAGCGGGACCGGGGAGCTGTTTTTT. The encoded protein is CASSVETSGTGELFF.

This clonotype was found once. The chain combines TRBV7-6 with TRBJ2-1, with D perhaps matching TRBD1 or TRBD2 (5 bases each). CDR1 and CDR2 (germline): SGHVS, FNYEAQ. Trimming took 8 bases from V and 4 from J, leaving 15 bases between them. This CDR3 comprises 14 residues. CDR3 bases: TGTGCCAGCGGCCCCCTTGGGGGATACAATGAGCAGTTCTTC. Amino acids: CASGPLGGYNEQFF.

This clonotype was seen a handful of times. The CDR3 sequence: CASSILRREHQSTNEKLFF. The CDR3 DNA is TGTGCCAGCAGTATTCTTCGTAGGGAGCACCAATCAACTAATGAAAAACTGTTTTTT. The genes are TRBV28 and TRBJ1-4, with no clear D. The CDR3 is made up of 19 amino acids. Germline V lookup: CDR1 MDHEN, CDR2 SYDVKM. The V and J ends lost 5 bases and 0 bases respectively, with 22 bases between them.

This clonotype showed up many times. This chain connects TRBV18 to TRBJ2-1; perhaps TRBD1 as D (5 bases). Trimming left V 0 bases short and J 5 bases short, with 8 bases between. The CDR3 spans 14 residues. The germline gives CDR1 KGHSH, CDR2 LQKENI. CDR3 in amino acids: CASSPPARDNEQFF. Here the CDR3 DNA reads TGTGCCAGCTCACCACCAGCCAGGGACAATGAGCAGTTCTTC.

The chain couples TRBV9 to TRBJ2-2, with 7 bases identical to TRBD2. Trimming cost V 4 bases and J 4 bases; bases outside gene matches: 13. The CDR3 covers 17 residues. From germline, CDR1 is SGDLS and CDR2 YYNGEE. The CDR3: CASSPNYDSGSTGELFF. The CDR3 region has the DNA TGTGCCAGCAGCCCTAATTACGATAGCGGGTCCACCGGGGAGCTGTTTTTT. Full variable domain (outside the CDR3, taken from reference TRBV9 and TRBJ2-2): DSGVTQTPKHLITATGQRVTLRCSPRSGDLSVYWYQQSLDQGLQFLIQYYNGEERAKGNILERFSAQQFPDLHSELNLSSLELGDSALYFCASSPNYDSGSTGELFFGEGSRLTVL.

This clonotype appeared a few times. The V gene is TRBV6-1, the J gene TRBJ2-2, with TRBD2 matching 7 bases. This CDR3 has 16 amino acids. Germline V gene data show CDR1 as MNHNS and CDR2 as SASEGT. V dropped 6 bases and J dropped 5; count of bases not matched to a gene: 12. The CDR3 reads CASRVGRELTTGELFF. In DNA form, the CDR3 reads TGTGCCAGCAGGGTGGGGAGGGAATTGACGACCGGGGAGCTGTTTTTT.

This clonotype was picked up a small number of times. This chain connects TRBV6-1 to TRBJ1-5; D is ambiguous. Germline CDR1 reads MNHNS; CDR2 reads SASEGT. V was trimmed by 6 bases and J by 5 bases, leaving 11 bases between them. The CDR3 consists of 13 residues. The CDR3 nucleotides read TGTGCCAGCAGCCGACAAAGGGATCAGCCCCAGCATTTT. Its translation: CASSRQRDQPQHF.

This chain connects TRBV20-1 to TRBJ2-3, with D hard to call. In germline, CDR1 is DFQATT, CDR2 SNEGSKA (reference sequence). V dropped 2 bases and J dropped 6 bases, with 6 bases sitting between them. This CDR3 is built from 11 residues. CDR3 protein: CSARWSDTQYF. The CDR3 DNA reads TGCAGTGCTAGATGGAGTGATACGCAGTATTTT.